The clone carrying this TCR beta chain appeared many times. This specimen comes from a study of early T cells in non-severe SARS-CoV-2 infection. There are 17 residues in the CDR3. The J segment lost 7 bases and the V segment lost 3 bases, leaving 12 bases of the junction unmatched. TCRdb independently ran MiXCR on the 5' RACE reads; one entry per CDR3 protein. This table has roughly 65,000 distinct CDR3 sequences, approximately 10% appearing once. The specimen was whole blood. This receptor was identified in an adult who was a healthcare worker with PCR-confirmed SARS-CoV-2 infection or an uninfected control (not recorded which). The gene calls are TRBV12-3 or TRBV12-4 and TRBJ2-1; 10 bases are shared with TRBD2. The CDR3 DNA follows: TGTGCCAGCAGTTTGAGGCGGTCGGGGACTAGCGTAAATGAGCAGTTCTTC. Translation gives CASSLRRSGTSVNEQFF.